This TCR beta chain was sequenced for a study of blood T cell repertoires in COVID-19. Whole-study context: Sites in the United States, Italy and Spain provided acute and convalescent COVID-19 samples. Sample material is recorded as cDNA or gDNA derived from T cells, B-cell-depleted T cells, or PBMCs.

The trim removed 4 bases at V and 6 bases at J, leaving 2 bases unmatched. The CDR3 spans 13 residues. Germline V gene sequence: CDR1 LGHNA, CDR2 YSLEER. Methods used by the authors: Nucleated cell counts were estimated from reference gene primer amplification. This table comes from immunoSEQ multiplex PCR, and its TCRdb copy is limited to in-frame clones, with some not included. V and J calls and clone size come straight from that table; D and trimming were deduced from the DNA. Among about 210,000 clones listed, approximately 81% were seen once. The cohort comprised adults aged about 18 to 100 years residing in 20 to 30 US areas.

V gene TRBV4-3 combines with J gene TRBJ2-2; 7 bases fit TRBD1. The receptor's source is a woman aged 45-65 years with acute COVID-19. The source material was PBMCs or T cells enriched from blood (not recorded which). This chain's CDR3 is CASSLQGSGELFF. In nucleotides, the CDR3 is TGCGCCAGCAGCCTACAGGGGTCCGGGGAGCTGTTTTTT.